This TCR beta chain was observed in a study of blood T cell repertoires in COVID-19. The CDR3 extends over 13 amino acids. The V gene's germline CDR1 is MDHEN and CDR2 SYDVKM. Trimming removed 4 bases at V and 2 bases at J, with 8 bases between. Followed over time, Seattle patients had been enrolled while infection was active. The table came from immunoSEQ multiplex PCR; TCRdb's copy has only in-frame clones and leaves some out. The sample records approximately 300,000 clones, 84% being singletons. The chain carries TRBV28 and TRBJ2-5; D is unresolved. Input material: peripheral blood. This TCR was recovered from a person aged 70 to 85 with COVID-19, enrolled during active disease. The CDR3 DNA sequence: TGTGCCAGCAGTTCGGAGTTACAAGAGACCCAGTACTTC. Amino acids: CASSSELQETQYF.